This T cell receptor beta chain is drawn from a study of siplizumab effects on memory and regulatory T cells. Of note for this clone: Its antigen is unidentified.

Germline lookup yields CDR1 KGHSH and CDR2 LQKENI. CDR3 length: 19 residues. V lost 3 bases to trimming and J lost 2 bases; unmatched junction nucleotides: 8. Study-level results: Alloreactive sequences whose origin lay in unstimulated CD4+ memory cells were significantly reduced by siplizumab. Sequences below about 10^-5 frequency were poorly captured, and few alloreactive clones mapped to unstimulated subsets.

The table came from immunoSEQ multiplex PCR; TCRdb's copy has only in-frame clones and leaves some out. In the table there are approximately 100,000 clones, 80% to 95% of which are singletons. The origin of this receptor is a human donor in good health. Some clones in this sample may be carry-over from other donors' samples. The sample consisted of CD4+ T cells sorted from blood. The rearrangement uses TRBV18 and TRBJ2-1, with TRBD2 identical over 15 bases. For the CDR3, the DNA is TGTGCCAGCTCACCTCCGGGACTAGCGGGAGGAGGTCCCTACAATGAGCAGTTCTTC. Translation: CASSPPGLAGGGPYNEQFF.